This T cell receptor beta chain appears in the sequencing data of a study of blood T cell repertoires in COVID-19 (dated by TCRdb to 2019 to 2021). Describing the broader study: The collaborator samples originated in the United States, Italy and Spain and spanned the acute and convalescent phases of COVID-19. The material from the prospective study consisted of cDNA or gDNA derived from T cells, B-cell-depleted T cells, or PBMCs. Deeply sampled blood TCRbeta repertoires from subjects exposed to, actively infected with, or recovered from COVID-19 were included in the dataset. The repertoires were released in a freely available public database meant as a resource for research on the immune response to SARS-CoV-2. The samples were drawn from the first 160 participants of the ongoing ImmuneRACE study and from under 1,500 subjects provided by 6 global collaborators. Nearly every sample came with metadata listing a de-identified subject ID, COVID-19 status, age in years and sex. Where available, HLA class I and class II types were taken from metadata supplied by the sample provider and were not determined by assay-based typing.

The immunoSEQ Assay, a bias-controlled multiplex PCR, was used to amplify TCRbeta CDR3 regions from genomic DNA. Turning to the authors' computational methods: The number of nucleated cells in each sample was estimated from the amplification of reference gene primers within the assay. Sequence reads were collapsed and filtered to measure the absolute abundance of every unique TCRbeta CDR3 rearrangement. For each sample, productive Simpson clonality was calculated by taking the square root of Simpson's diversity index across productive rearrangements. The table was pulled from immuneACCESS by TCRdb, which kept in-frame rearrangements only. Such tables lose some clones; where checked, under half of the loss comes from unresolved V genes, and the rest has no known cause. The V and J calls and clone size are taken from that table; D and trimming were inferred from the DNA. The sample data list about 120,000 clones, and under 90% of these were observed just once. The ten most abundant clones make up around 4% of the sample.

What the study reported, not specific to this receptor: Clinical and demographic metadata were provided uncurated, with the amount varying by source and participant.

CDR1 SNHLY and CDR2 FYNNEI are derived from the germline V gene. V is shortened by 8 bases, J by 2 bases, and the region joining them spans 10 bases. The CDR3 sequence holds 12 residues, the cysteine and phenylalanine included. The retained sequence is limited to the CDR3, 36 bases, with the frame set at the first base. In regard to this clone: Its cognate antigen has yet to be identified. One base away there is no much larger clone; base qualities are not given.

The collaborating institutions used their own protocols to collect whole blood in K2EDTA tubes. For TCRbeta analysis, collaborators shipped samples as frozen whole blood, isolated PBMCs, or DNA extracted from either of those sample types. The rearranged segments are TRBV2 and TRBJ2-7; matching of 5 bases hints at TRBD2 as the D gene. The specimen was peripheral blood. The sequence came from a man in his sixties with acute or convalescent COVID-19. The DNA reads TGTGCCAGCTCAGGAGGTCCCTACGAGCAGTACTTC. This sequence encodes CASSGGPYEQYF.